Listed below are T cell receptor beta chains from one sample, sequenced in a study of T cell clonotyping in hematopoietic cell transplantation. The assay was immunoSEQ multiplex PCR, and TCRdb's table has in-frame clones only and misses some. Of about 69,000 clones in the sample, roughly 93% were seen once. Material: peripheral blood mononuclear cells. The receptors here all came from a man in his forties or fifties in good health. Some clones in this sample may be carry-over from other donors' samples. The CDR3 runs from the conserved cysteine through the conserved F or W.

CDR3: CASSPNRVYYEQYF
J: TRBJ2-7
V: TRBV7-2

CDR3: CASSAGANEAFF
J: TRBJ1-1
V: TRBV7-3

CDR3: CASSLDVGEQYF
J: TRBJ2-7
V: TRBV28

CDR3: CASSESAGIHSPLHF
J: TRBJ1-6
V: TRBV25-1

CDR3: CASSPGTGQNIQYF
J: TRBJ2-4
V: TRBV4-2

CDR3: CASSIAHGLEWTYGYTF
J: TRBJ1-2
V: TRBV19

CDR3: CASSEDRVYAGELFF
J: TRBJ2-2
V: TRBV5-6

CDR3: CASSQPTRSAYEQYF
J: TRBJ2-7
V: TRBV6-4

CDR3: CASSLSVGANYGYTF
J: TRBJ1-2
V: TRBV27

CDR3: CASSFGTGHYEQYF
J: TRBJ2-7
V: TRBV7-2

CDR3: CASSRSPTASYEQYF
J: TRBJ2-7
V: TRBV7-9

CDR3: CASSALASGTDTQYF
J: TRBJ2-3
V: TRBV2

CDR3: CASSSTSGATDTQYF
J: TRBJ2-3
V: TRBV7-9

CDR3: CASATKLYTDTQYF
J: TRBJ2-3
V: TRBV27

CDR3: CASINERAGANVLTF
J: TRBJ2-6
V: TRBV6-6

CDR3: CASSLDSANQPQHF
J: TRBJ1-5
V: TRBV2

CDR3: CAWSGVGGPNQPQHF
J: TRBJ1-5
V: TRBV30

CDR3: CASSSTDRGQPQHF
J: TRBJ1-5
V: TRBV7-2

CDR3: CASSPLGGNNEQFF
J: TRBJ2-1
V: TRBV7-9

CDR3: CASSFEPEEMNTEAFF
J: TRBJ1-1
V: TRBV5-1

CDR3: CSVATGIDQPQHF
J: TRBJ1-5
V: TRBV29-1

CDR3: CASRAGTDSGNTIYF
J: TRBJ1-3
V: TRBV2

CDR3: CASSLAAPREQYF
J: TRBJ2-7
V: TRBV7-2

CDR3: CASIAGSSGSTQYF
J: TRBJ2-3
V: TRBV19

CDR3: CASSEAATAYGYTF
J: TRBJ1-2
V: TRBV6-1

CDR3: CASSQSGQGVDQPQHF
J: TRBJ1-5
V: TRBV4-1

CDR3: CASSSADRGNYEKLFF
J: TRBJ1-4
V: TRBV28

CDR3: CAWIKKQGTGELFF
J: TRBJ2-2
V: TRBV30

CDR3: CASSISGILDRPYGYTF
J: TRBJ1-2
V: TRBV19

CDR3: CASRPGQGTNYGYTF
J: TRBJ1-2
V: TRBV6-5

CDR3: CASSFRDRGLPDTQYF
J: TRBJ2-3
V: TRBV11-3

CDR3: CASSYSWGAGELFF
J: TRBJ2-2
V: TRBV6-5

CDR3: CASSQDDPRTPSGYEQYF
J: TRBJ2-7
V: TRBV4-1

CDR3: CASSERDRGLLGYTF
J: TRBJ1-2
V: TRBV7-2

CDR3: CASSLIPSGVPTYEQYF
J: TRBJ2-7
V: TRBV7-2

CDR3: CSAEGRVNEAFF
J: TRBJ1-1
V: TRBV29-1

CDR3: CASSPYQGASSEQFF
J: TRBJ2-1
V: TRBV27

CDR3: CASRPSTSGQPLEQYF
J: TRBJ2-7
V: TRBV5-1

CDR3: CASSPGQGGRGLSYEQYF
J: TRBJ2-7
V: TRBV18

CDR3: CSVAGLAGSGANVLTF
J: TRBJ2-6
V: TRBV29-1

CDR3: CASSAYYEQYF
J: TRBJ2-7
V: TRBV13

CDR3: CASRDQGSTEAFF
J: TRBJ1-1
V: TRBV5-1

CDR3: CASSPRTGNEQYF
J: TRBJ2-7
V: TRBV9

CDR3: CASSEGISFEQYF
J: TRBJ2-7
V: TRBV2

CDR3: CASSERRNSYEQYF
J: TRBJ2-7
V: TRBV6-1

CDR3: CASSFPHTDTQYF
J: TRBJ2-3
V: TRBV27

CDR3: CASSTSGGGYEKLFF
J: TRBJ1-4
V: TRBV11-2

CDR3: CAGRKGKDANQPQHF
J: TRBJ1-5
V: TRBV27